This TCR beta chain derives from a study of T cells after yellow fever vaccination. Germline assignment: CDR1 SGHTA and CDR2 FQGNSA. Trimming removed 5 bases at V and 3 bases at J, with 20 bases between. This CDR3 is 17 amino acids long. Using its own MiXCR run on the 5' RACE reads, TCRdb lists one record per CDR3 protein. The sample has approximately 610,000 distinct CDR3 sequences, roughly 17% seen once. The chain combines TRBV7-2 with TRBJ2-1; tentatively, D is TRBD2 (8 bases). The sequence derives from a man between 18 and 29 years old who received the YFV17D yellow fever vaccine. Source: PBMCs, taken about 5 days after the first yellow fever vaccination. The CDR3 is CASSPQGVSGGYNEQFF. The CDR3 coding sequence is TGTGCCAGCAGCCCCCAGGGGGTGAGCGGGGGCTACAATGAGCAGTTCTTC.